One and the same sample provided the 6 T cell receptor beta chains below, sequenced in a study of T cells after yellow fever vaccination. TCRdb fed the 5' RACE reads into MiXCR, producing one record per CDR3 protein. The sample records about 360,000 distinct CDR3 sequences, about 6% being singletons. The starting material was PBMCs, obtained 5 days after the yellow fever booster vaccination. Receptors were obtained from a man in his thirties or forties who received the YFV17D yellow fever vaccine.

The chain carries TRBV12-3 or TRBV12-4 and TRBJ1-6; TRBD1 is a possible D gene (5 bases). The CDR3 contains 15 residues. V was clipped by 6 bases and J by 6 bases, with 15 bases between them. The CDR3 here is CASRRTTAPNSPLHF. Written as DNA, the CDR3 is TGTGCCAGCAGGCGCACGACAGCCCCTAATTCACCCCTCCACTTT.

This clonotype was detected only a few times. This chain links TRBV6-5 with TRBJ2-2; 8 nucleotides line up with TRBD1. V lost 0 bases and J lost 3; bases outside the gene matches: 6. The CDR3 spans 17 residues. Germline CDR1 reads MNHEY; CDR2 reads SVGAGI. The CDR3 loop is CASSYSKGQGDTGELFF. CDR3 coding DNA: TGTGCCAGCAGTTACTCGAAAGGACAGGGAGACACCGGGGAGCTGTTTTTT.

The chain is built from TRBV18 and TRBJ2-1; the D is unclear. The CDR3 contains 13 residues. The V gene lost 3 bases and the J gene lost 10 bases, with 13 bases spanning the gap. Germline V gene data show CDR1 as KGHSH and CDR2 as LQKENI. Here the CDR3 reads CASSPSQDVEQFF. As DNA, the CDR3 is TGTGCCAGCTCACCGTCCCAGGACGTAGAGCAGTTCTTC.

This clonotype was counted at least ten times. The chain has TRBV12-3 or TRBV12-4 and TRBJ2-1, with 7 bases lining up with TRBD2. CDR3 length equals 14 residues. The V and J ends lost 4 bases and 1 base, in that order; junction bases with no gene match: 1. The CDR3 loop is CASSWGLSYNEQFF. The CDR3 DNA follows: TGTGCCAGCAGTTGGGGACTATCCTACAATGAGCAGTTCTTC.

This clonotype was counted only a few times. The chain carries TRBV2 and TRBJ1-6, with D possibly matching TRBD1 (6 bases). Germline values: CDR1 SNHLY, CDR2 FYNNEI. This CDR3 contains 14 residues. Trimming took 10 bases from V and 4 from J, leaving 14 bases between them. CDR3 nucleotides: TGTGCCACCAGAGGACAGACTTATAATTCACCCCTCCACTTT. Translated, it gives CATRGQTYNSPLHF. Full variable domain (outside the CDR3, taken from reference TRBV2 and TRBJ1-6): EPEVTQTPSHQVTQMGQEVILRCVPISNHLYFYWYRQILGQKVEFLVSFYNNEISEKSEIFDDQFSVERPDGSNFTLKIRSTKLEDSAMYFCATRGQTYNSPLHFGNGTRLTVT.

This clonotype has a count of ten or more. V usage is TRBV20-1 and J usage is TRBJ2-1; 7 nucleotides match TRBD1. CDR1 DFQATT and CDR2 SNEGSKA come from the germline V gene (reference sequence). The CDR3 is 15 amino acids. Unmatched junction bases numbered 12, after V lost 4 bases and J lost 6 bases. The CDR3 DNA follows: TGCAGTGCTATTGACTTCCGGACAGGAACCAATGAGCAGTTCTTC. Translation gives CSAIDFRTGTNEQFF.